The T cell receptor (beta chain) described here comes from a study of OX40 agonist ivuxolimab in advanced cancers. Looking at the study overall: Ivuxolimab was an agonistic, fully human IgG2 monoclonal antibody directed against OX40 (CD134), a costimulatory receptor. Partial responses occurred in three dose-escalation patients: two with cutaneous melanoma and one with hepatocellular carcinoma. The monotherapy dose-escalation portion (N ≈ 50 patients) of the phase I ivuxolimab trial is reported in the paper. Intravenous ivuxolimab was administered to patients every 2 weeks at six dose levels: 0.01, 0.1, 0.3, 1.5, 3 and 10 mg/kg. In the dose-escalation cohort, 82.7% of patients were male, and the mean age was approximately 64 years, with a range of about 23 to 80. The point of sequencing TCRbeta in the periphery was to test whether ivuxolimab changed TCR sequence diversity and drove clonal T-cell expansion. Patients were allowed to have had prior anti-PD-1, anti-PD-L1 or anti-CTLA-4 therapy, and 30% to 40% of the dose-escalation patients had been treated with checkpoint inhibitors. Of the roughly 51 patients in dose escalation, some 20 had hepatocellular carcinoma, around 15 had melanoma, 9 had renal cell carcinoma and 9 had head and neck cancer. On the study overall, not on this receptor specifically: After ivuxolimab, more expanded clones were found on average in CD8+ T cells than in CD4+ T cells. In the 0.1-3.0 mg/kg groups, partial responders were among the patients with the lowest normalized peripheral clonal expansion, particularly in CD8+ T cells. Which antigens the clonally expanded peripheral T cells were specific for was not determined. Low levels of normalized T-cell clonal expansion were also shown by some nonresponding patients. Clonal expansion of both CD4+ and CD8+ blood T cells was observed from baseline to week 6 at doses 0.1 to 3.0 mg/kg.

On this clone itself: Its antigen remains undetermined. It has no much larger one-base neighbor in the sample; base qualities were not kept.

Genomic DNA was isolated from the sorted cells so that the TCRbeta CDR3 region could be sequenced. TCRbeta CDR3 regions were sequenced using the immunoSEQ Assay. Drawn from immuneACCESS, this table holds only the in-frame rearrangements with V and J called that TCRdb kept. Clones are partly lost; checked studies trace under half to an unresolved V gene and leave the rest unexplained. In this sample the table shows 70,000 or so clones, around 90% of which occur a single time. The ten most abundant clones make up 6.5% to 8.5% of the sample. Based on the germline V gene, the CDR1 and CDR2 sequences are MNHEY and SVGAGI. Trimming removed 2 bases from V and 5 bases from J; the gene matches leave 4 bases unexplained. Inclusive of the bounding cysteine and phenylalanine, the CDR3 is 15 residues long. Solely the CDR3 DNA is kept, with 45 bases framed from the first base. The trial excluded patients who had a history of autoimmune disease or who were on systemic immunosuppression. In every dose cohort, peripheral blood was drawn for TCR sequencing at baseline, cycle 4 day 1, and cycle 7 day 1. Samples were obtained from an open-label, multicenter, first-in-human phase I dose-escalation trial of ivuxolimab. The trial enrolled adults with locally advanced or metastatic head and neck squamous cell, hepatocellular, melanoma or renal cell carcinoma. Before TCR sequencing, CD4+ T cells and CD8+ T cells were sorted from peripheral blood as separate populations.

The chain couples TRBV6-5 to TRBJ1-5, with TRBD1 matching 9 junction bases. The sequencing here drew on CD4+ or CD8+ T cells sorted from blood, taken in a trial of the OX40 agonist ivuxolimab. The receptor was derived from an adult with an advanced solid tumor such as melanoma, head and neck, liver or kidney cancer. CDR3 loop: CASSYGTGGDQPQHF. The nucleotides read TGTGCCAGCAGTTACGGTACAGGGGGCGATCAGCCCCAGCATTTT.